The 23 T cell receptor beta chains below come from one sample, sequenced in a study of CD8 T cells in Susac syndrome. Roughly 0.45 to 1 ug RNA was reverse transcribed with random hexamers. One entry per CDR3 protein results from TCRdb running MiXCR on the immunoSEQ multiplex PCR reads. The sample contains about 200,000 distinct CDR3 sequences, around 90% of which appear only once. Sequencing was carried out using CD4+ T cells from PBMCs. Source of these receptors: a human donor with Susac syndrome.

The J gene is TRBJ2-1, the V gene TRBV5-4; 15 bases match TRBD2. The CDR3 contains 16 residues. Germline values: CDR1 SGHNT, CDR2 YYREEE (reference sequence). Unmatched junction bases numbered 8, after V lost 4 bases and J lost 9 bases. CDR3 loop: CASSPGLAGGPVEQFF. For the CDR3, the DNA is TGTGCCAGCAGCCCCGGACTAGCGGGGGGGCCGGTTGAGCAGTTCTTC.

Here the CDR3 DNA reads TGCGCCAGCAGCCTAAACCAGGGGGGAAGCGCTGAAGCTTTCTTT. This translates into CASSLNQGGSAEAFF. The chain is built from TRBV5-1 and TRBJ1-1, with 7 bases that match TRBD1. V lost 4 bases and J lost 6; bases outside the gene matches: 12. The CDR3 length is 15 residues. Germline loops: CDR1 SGHRS, CDR2 YFSETQ. Drawing the rest from reference TRBV5-1 and TRBJ1-1, the complete variable domain is KAGVTQTPRYLIKTRGQQVTLSCSPISGHRSVSWYQQTPGQGLQFLFEYFSETQRNKGNFPGRFSGRQFSNSRSEMNVSTLELGDSALYLCASSLNQGGSAEAFFGQGTRLTVV.

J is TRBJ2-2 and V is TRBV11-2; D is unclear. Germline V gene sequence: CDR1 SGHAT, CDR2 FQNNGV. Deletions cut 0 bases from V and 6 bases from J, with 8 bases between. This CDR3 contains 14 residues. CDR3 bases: TGTGCCAGCAGCTTAGATCGGATGTCCGGGGAGCTGTTTTTT. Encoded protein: CASSLDRMSGELFF.

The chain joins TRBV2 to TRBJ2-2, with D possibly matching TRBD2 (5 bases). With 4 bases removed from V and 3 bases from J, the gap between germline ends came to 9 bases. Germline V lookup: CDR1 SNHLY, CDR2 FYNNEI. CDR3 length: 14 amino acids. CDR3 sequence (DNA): TGTGCCAGCAGTGTACTAGTTGACACCGGGGAGCTGTTTTTT. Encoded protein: CASSVLVDTGELFF. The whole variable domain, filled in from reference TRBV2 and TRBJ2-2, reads EPEVTQTPSHQVTQMGQEVILRCVPISNHLYFYWYRQILGQKVEFLVSFYNNEISEKSEIFDDQFSVERPDGSNFTLKIRSTKLEDSAMYFCASSVLVDTGELFFGEGSRLTVL.

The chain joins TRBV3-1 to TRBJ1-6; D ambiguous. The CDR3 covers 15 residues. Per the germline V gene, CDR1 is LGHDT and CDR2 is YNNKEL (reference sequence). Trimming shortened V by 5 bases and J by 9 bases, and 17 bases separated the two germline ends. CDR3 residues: CASSGRTSKGSPLHF. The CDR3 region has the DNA TGTGCCAGCAGCGGACGGACGTCAAAGGGTTCACCCCTCCACTTT.

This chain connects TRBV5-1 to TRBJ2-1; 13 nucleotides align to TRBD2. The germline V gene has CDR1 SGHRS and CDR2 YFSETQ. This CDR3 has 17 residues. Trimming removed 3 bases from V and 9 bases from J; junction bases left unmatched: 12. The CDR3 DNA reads TGCGCCAGCAGCTCCGGGACTAGCGGGGCTTCAAGGGGTGAGCAGTTCTTC. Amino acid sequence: CASSSGTSGASRGEQFF.

The CDR3 coding sequence is TGTGCCAGCAGGCCGGACAAAAACACAGATACGCAGTATTTT. Encoded protein: CASRPDKNTDTQYF. The V call is TRBV2, the J call TRBJ2-3; D is perhaps TRBD1 (5 bases). Germline V gene lookup returns CDR1 SNHLY and CDR2 FYNNEI. This CDR3 is 14 amino acids long. V lost 6 bases, J lost 2 bases, and 12 bases lay in between.

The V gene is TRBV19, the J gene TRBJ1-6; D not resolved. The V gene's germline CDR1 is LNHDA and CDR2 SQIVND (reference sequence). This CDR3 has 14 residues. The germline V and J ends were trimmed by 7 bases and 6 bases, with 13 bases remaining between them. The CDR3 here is CASTVGQFNSPLHF. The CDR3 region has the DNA TGTGCCAGTACCGTGGGCCAGTTTAATTCACCCCTCCACTTT. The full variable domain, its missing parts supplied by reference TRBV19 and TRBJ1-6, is DGGITQSPKYLFRKEGQNVTLSCEQNLNHDAMYWYRQDPGQGLRLIYYSQIVNDFQKGDIAEGYSVSREKKESFPLTVTSAQKNPTAFYLCASTVGQFNSPLHFGNGTRLTVT.

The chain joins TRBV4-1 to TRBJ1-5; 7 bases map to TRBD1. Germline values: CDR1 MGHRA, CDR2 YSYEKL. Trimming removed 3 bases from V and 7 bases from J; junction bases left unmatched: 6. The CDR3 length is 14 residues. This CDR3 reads CASSQRTGGQPQHF. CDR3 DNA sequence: TGCGCCAGCAGCCAGAGGACAGGTGGGCAGCCCCAGCATTTT.

The DNA for the CDR3 is TGCAGTGCTAGCGGCGGGGGGGCTGATGAGCAGTTCTTC. Encoded protein: CSASGGGADEQFF. This rearrangement joins TRBV20-1 to TRBJ2-1; TRBD2 aligns across 9 bases. CDR1 DFQATT and CDR2 SNEGSKA come from the germline V gene (reference sequence). V was pared by 3 bases and J by 8 bases, with 5 bases of the junction left unmatched. The CDR3 has 13 amino acids.

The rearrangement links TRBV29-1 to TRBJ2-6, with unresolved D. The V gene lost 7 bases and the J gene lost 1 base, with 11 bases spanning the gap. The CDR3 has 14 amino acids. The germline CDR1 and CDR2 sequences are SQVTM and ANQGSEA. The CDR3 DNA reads TGCAGCGCCAAGCGTGGGTCTGGGGCCAACGTCCTGACTTTC. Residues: CSAKRGSGANVLTF.

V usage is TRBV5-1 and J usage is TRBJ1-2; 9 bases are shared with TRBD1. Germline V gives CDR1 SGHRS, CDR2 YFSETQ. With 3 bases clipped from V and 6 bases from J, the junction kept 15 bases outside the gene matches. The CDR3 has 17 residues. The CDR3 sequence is CASSSKTSPTGGNGYTF. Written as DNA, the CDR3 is TGCGCCAGCAGCTCGAAAACCTCCCCGACAGGGGGGAATGGCTACACCTTC.

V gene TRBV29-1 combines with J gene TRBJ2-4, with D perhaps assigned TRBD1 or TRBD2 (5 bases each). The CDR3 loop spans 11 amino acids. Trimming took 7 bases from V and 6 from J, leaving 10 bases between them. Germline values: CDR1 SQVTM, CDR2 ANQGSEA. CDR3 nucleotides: TGCAGCGCTGGGGACGGAAACATTCAGTACTTC. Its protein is CSAGDGNIQYF.

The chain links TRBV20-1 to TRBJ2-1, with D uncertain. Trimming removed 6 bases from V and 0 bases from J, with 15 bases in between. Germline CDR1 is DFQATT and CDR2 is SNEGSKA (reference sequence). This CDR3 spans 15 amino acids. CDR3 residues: CSAPSYKSSYNEQFF. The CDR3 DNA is TGCAGTGCGCCTTCCTACAAAAGCTCCTACAATGAGCAGTTCTTC.

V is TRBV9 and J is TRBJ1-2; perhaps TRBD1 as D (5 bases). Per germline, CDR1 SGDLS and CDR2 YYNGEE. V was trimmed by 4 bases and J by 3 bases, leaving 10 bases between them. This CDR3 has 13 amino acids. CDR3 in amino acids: CASSPTVDYGYTF. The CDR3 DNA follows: TGTGCCAGCAGCCCGACAGTGGACTATGGCTACACCTTC.

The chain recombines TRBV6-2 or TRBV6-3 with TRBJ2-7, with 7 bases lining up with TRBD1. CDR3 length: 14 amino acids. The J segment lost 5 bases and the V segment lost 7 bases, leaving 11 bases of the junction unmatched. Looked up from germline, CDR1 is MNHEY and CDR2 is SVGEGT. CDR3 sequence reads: CASIETGNSHEQYF. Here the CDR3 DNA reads TGTGCCAGCATTGAGACAGGGAATTCCCACGAGCAGTACTTC.

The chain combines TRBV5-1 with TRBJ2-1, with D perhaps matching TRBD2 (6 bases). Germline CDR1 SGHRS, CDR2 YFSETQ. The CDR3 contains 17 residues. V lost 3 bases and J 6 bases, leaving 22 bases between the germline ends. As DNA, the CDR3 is TGCGCCAGCAGCTCCAAGTACCGGATCGGGAGCGGCAATGAGCAGTTCTTC. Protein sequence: CASSSKYRIGSGNEQFF.

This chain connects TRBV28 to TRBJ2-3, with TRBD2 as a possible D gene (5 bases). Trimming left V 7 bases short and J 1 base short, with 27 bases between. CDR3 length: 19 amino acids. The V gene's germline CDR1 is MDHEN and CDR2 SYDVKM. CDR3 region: CASTEPTSSIPIRTDTQYF. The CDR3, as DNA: TGTGCCAGCACTGAACCCACTAGTTCCATACCAATCCGCACAGATACGCAGTATTTT.

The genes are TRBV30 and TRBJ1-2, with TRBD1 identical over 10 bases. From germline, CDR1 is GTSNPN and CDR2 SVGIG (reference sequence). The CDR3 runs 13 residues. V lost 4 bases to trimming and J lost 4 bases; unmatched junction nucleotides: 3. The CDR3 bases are TGTGCCTGGAAGGGACAGGGGATCTATGGCTACACCTTC. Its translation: CAWKGQGIYGYTF.

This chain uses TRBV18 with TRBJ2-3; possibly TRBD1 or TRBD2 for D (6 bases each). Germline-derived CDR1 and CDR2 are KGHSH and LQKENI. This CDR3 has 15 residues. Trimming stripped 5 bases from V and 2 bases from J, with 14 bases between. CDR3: CASSSPGGVTDTQYF. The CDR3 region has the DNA TGTGCCAGCTCATCCCCCGGGGGCGTCACAGATACGCAGTATTTT.

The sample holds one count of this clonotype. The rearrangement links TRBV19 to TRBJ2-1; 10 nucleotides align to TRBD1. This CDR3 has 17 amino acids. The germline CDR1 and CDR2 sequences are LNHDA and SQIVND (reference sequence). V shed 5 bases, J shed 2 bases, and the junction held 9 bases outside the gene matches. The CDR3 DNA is TGTGCCAGTAGTCCATACACCGGGACAGGGGCCTACAATGAGCAGTTCTTC. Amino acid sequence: CASSPYTGTGAYNEQFF.

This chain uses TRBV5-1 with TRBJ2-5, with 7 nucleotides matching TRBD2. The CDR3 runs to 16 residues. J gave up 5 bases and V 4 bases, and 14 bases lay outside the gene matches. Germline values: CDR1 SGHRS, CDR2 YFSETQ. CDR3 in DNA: TGCGCCAGCAGCCCGGCAAGCCGACTCGGGGGGGAGACCCAGTACTTC. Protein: CASSPASRLGGETQYF. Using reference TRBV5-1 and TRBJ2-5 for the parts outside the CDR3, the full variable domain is KAGVTQTPRYLIKTRGQQVTLSCSPISGHRSVSWYQQTPGQGLQFLFEYFSETQRNKGNFPGRFSGRQFSNSRSEMNVSTLELGDSALYLCASSPASRLGGETQYFGPGTRLLVL.

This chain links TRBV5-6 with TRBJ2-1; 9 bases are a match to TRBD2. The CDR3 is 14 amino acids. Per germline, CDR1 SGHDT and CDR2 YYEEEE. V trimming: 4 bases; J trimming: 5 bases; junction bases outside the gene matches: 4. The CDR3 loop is CASSPSSGDNEQFF. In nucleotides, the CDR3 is TGTGCCAGCAGCCCTTCTAGCGGGGACAATGAGCAGTTCTTC.